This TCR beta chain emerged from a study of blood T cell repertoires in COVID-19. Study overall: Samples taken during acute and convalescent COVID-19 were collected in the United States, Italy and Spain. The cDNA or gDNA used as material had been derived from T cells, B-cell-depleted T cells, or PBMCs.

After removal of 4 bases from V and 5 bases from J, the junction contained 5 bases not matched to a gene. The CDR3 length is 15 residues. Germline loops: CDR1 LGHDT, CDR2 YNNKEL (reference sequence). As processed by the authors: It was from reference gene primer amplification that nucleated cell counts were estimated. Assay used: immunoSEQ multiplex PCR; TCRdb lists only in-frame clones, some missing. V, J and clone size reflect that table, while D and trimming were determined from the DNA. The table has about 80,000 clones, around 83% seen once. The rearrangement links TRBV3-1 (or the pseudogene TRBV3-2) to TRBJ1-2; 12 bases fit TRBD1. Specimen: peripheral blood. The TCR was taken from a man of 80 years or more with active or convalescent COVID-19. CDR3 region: CASSPGTGGAYGYTF. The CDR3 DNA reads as TGTGCCAGCAGCCCCGGGACAGGGGGCGCGTATGGCTACACCTTC.